The present TCR beta chain was sequenced within a study of T cell changes during pregnancy in multiple sclerosis (dated by TCRdb to about 2019). For the study in its entirety: The study examined how the T cell repertoire changed over the course of pregnancy in women with multiple sclerosis.

This clone was seen more than once but under ten times. It has no known antigen specificity. The input lacks base qualities; no much larger clone sits a single base away. V was cut back by 9 bases and J by 7 bases, leaving a gap of 15 bases between them. The CDR3 sequence holds 12 residues, the cysteine and phenylalanine included. The read is trimmed to its CDR3 DNA, 36 bases read in frame from base 1. The germline V gene supplies CDR1 SNHLY and CDR2 FYNNEI. Libraries were prepared through the immunoSEQ multiplex PCR assay. Sourced from immuneACCESS, this table was stored by TCRdb with only in-frame sequences that have V and J called. A share of the clones is absent; for the studies checked, an unresolved V gene accounts for under half, and the remainder has no known explanation. In all, the sample holds roughly 37,000 clones, and about 90% of those were seen once. The biggest ten clones account for around a quarter of the sample.

The chain joins TRBV2 to TRBJ1-1, with the D gene uncertain. The specimen was CD8+ T cells from peripheral blood mononuclear cells, collected before pregnancy. The origin of this receptor is a female donor with multiple sclerosis, enrolled in a pregnancy study. The CDR3 amino acid sequence is: CASQGRVGEAFF. In nucleotide form, the sequence is TGTGCCAGTCAAGGGAGGGTTGGTGAAGCTTTCTTT.